This T cell receptor beta chain comes out of a study of blood T cell repertoires in COVID-19. Study at large: Donors in the United States, Italy and Spain gave samples during acute or convalescent COVID-19. PBMCs, B-cell-depleted T cells, or T cells provided the cDNA or gDNA that made up the material.

CDR1 and CDR2 (germline): KGHDR, SFDVKD. V lost 4 bases, J lost 7 bases, and 12 bases stayed unmatched. The CDR3 has 18 residues. In the authors' workflow: Amplification of reference gene primers was used by the study to estimate nucleated cell counts. Repertoires were generated with immunoSEQ multiplex PCR, while TCRdb's copy carries only in-frame clones and drops some. From that table come the V and J calls and clone size; the DNA was used to work out D and trimming. The table lists around 76,000 clones, more than 85% of them singletons. The sequence was obtained from a man aged 60-69 years with acute or convalescent COVID-19. The specimen was peripheral blood. V is TRBV24-1 and J is TRBJ2-1, with 13 bases that match TRBD2. The CDR3 spells CATSDVGLAGDLGNEQFF. CDR3 DNA: TGTGCCACCAGTGACGTAGGACTAGCGGGAGATCTTGGGAATGAGCAGTTCTTC.